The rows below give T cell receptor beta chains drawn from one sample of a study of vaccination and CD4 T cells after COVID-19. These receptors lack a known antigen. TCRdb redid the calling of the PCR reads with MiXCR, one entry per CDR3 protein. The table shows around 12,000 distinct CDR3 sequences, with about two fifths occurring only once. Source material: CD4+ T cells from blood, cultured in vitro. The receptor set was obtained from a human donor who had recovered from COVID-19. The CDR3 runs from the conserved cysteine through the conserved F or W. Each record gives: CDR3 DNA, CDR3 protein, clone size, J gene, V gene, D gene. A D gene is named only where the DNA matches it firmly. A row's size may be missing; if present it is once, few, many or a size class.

CDR3 DNA: TGTGCCAGCAGTTTGGACCGGGACAGCTACAATGAGCAGTTCTTC; CDR3 protein: CASSLDRDSYNEQFF; clone size: -; J gene: TRBJ2-1; V gene: TRBV27; D gene: TRBD1
CDR3 DNA: TGTGCCAGCAGCTTAACTGGACAGGGAACTGAAGCTTTCTTT; CDR3 protein: CASSLTGQGTEAFF; clone size: -; J gene: TRBJ1-1; V gene: TRBV9; D gene: TRBD1
CDR3 DNA: TGTGCCAGCAGCCAAACACTAAACACTGAAGCTTTCTTT; CDR3 protein: CASSQTLNTEAFF; clone size: few; J gene: TRBJ1-1; V gene: TRBV7-2; D gene: -
CDR3 DNA: TGTGCCAGCAGAGTGTCTGTCAGTTGGGACGAGCAGTACTTC; CDR3 protein: CASRVSVSWDEQYF; clone size: -; J gene: TRBJ2-7; V gene: TRBV2; D gene: -
CDR3 DNA: TGTGCCAGCAGCCCTCTTAGGGGGAGAAGGAACACTGAAGCTTTCTTT; CDR3 protein: CASSPLRGRRNTEAFF; clone size: once; J gene: TRBJ1-1; V gene: TRBV7-8; D gene: -
CDR3 DNA: TGTGCCAGCAGTAACCAGCCCTTCTTCTCTAAAAGGGACTTC; CDR3 protein: CASSNQPFFSKRDF; clone size: -; J gene: TRBJ2-7; V gene: TRBV27; D gene: -
CDR3 DNA: TGTGCCAGCTCCGAGAACACCGGGGAGCTGTTTTTT; CDR3 protein: CASSENTGELFF; clone size: -; J gene: TRBJ2-2; V gene: TRBV28; D gene: -
CDR3 DNA: TGTGCCAGCAGCTATCCTTCGTTCAATCAGCCCCAGCATTTT; CDR3 protein: CASSYPSFNQPQHF; clone size: few; J gene: TRBJ1-5; V gene: TRBV11-2; D gene: -
CDR3 DNA: TGTGCCAGCAGCCCAGCTGGGGGGGGGTACCAAGAGACCCAGTACTTC; CDR3 protein: CASSPAGGGYQETQYF; clone size: -; J gene: TRBJ2-5; V gene: TRBV5-4; D gene: TRBD2
CDR3 DNA: TGTGCTAGTGGCCGACGGAGCGGGAGAGCCTACAATGAGCAGTTCTTC; CDR3 protein: CASGRRSGRAYNEQFF; clone size: -; J gene: TRBJ2-1; V gene: TRBV12-5; D gene: TRBD2
CDR3 DNA: TGTGCCAGCAGCGAGACCGGGACCCATCCCACAGATACGCAGTATTTT; CDR3 protein: CASSETGTHPTDTQYF; clone size: -; J gene: TRBJ2-3; V gene: TRBV11-1; D gene: -
CDR3 DNA: TGTGCCAGCAGCAAAGGGGGGACAGGGTGGAGGTGCTACGAGCAGTACTTC; CDR3 protein: CASSKGGTGWRCYEQYF; clone size: -; J gene: TRBJ2-7; V gene: TRBV21-1; D gene: -
CDR3 DNA: TGTGCCAGCAGCTTAAGGGTTGGCACTGAAGCTTTCTTT; CDR3 protein: CASSLRVGTEAFF; clone size: few; J gene: TRBJ1-1; V gene: TRBV7-9; D gene: -